The 9 T cell receptor beta chains in this list originate from one sample, sequenced in a study of blood T cell repertoires in COVID-19. Profiled with immunoSEQ multiplex PCR; TCRdb holds only in-frame clones, not every one. The sample contains around 120,000 clones, around nine tenths of which appear only once. Sequences were obtained from peripheral blood. The receptors stem from a human donor in a cohort sampled during active COVID-19.

The chain combines TRBV28 with TRBJ2-7; the match to TRBD2 covers 7 bases. The V gene's germline CDR1 is MDHEN and CDR2 SYDVKM. The CDR3 extends over 12 amino acids. Germline trimming cut 6 bases from V and 11 bases from J; bases unmatched to any gene: 10. This CDR3 reads CASSREDGRKYF. The CDR3 nucleotides read TGTGCCAGCAGCCGGGAGGACGGGAGAAAGTACTTC.

This CDR3 is CASSQNRGSEQYF. CDR3 DNA: TGTGCCAGCAGCCAGAACAGGGGCAGCGAGCAGTACTTC. This chain uses TRBV7-9 with TRBJ2-7, with 7 bases aligning to TRBD1. The CDR3 totals 13 residues. With 5 bases clipped from V and 6 bases from J, the junction kept 7 bases outside the gene matches. Germline V gene sequence: CDR1 SEHNR, CDR2 FQNEAQ (reference sequence).

The chain uses TRBV6-5 and TRBJ2-3; 8 bases agree with TRBD2. This CDR3 has 15 amino acids. The germline V gene encodes CDR1 MNHEY and CDR2 SVGAGI. V was clipped by 5 bases and J by 5 bases; unmatched bases: 9. The CDR3, as DNA: TGTGCCAGCAGTCTCTTAGCGGGGAGTGGAGATACGCAGTATTTT. It is translated as CASSLLAGSGDTQYF.

The gene calls are TRBV5-1 and TRBJ2-1; D may be TRBD1 (6 bases). Trimming took off 2 bases at V and 6 bases at J, with 15 bases between the two ends. Germline V gene data show CDR1 as SGHRS and CDR2 as YFSETQ. The length of the CDR3 is 15 residues. The CDR3 coding sequence is TGCGCCAGCAGCTTCGAGACAGGCAGATTCAATGAGCAGTTCTTC. Amino acids: CASSFETGRFNEQFF.

The chain links TRBV7-9 to TRBJ2-1; 7 nucleotides agree with TRBD2. The germline gives CDR1 SEHNR, CDR2 FQNEAQ (reference sequence). With 5 bases clipped from V and 8 bases from J, the junction kept 12 bases outside the gene matches. The CDR3 has 15 residues. The CDR3 nucleotides are TGTGCCAGCAGCCCCTGGGCAGGGAGGGTCGATGAGCAGTTCTTC. As protein: CASSPWAGRVDEQFF. Using reference TRBV7-9 and TRBJ2-1 for the parts outside the CDR3, the full variable domain is DTGVSQNPRHKITKRGQNVTFRCDPISEHNRLYWYRQTLGQGPEFLTYFQNEAQLEKSRLLSDRFSAERPKGSFSTLEIQRTEQGDSAMYLCASSPWAGRVDEQFFGPGTRLTVL.

J is TRBJ2-1 and V is TRBV5-1, with unresolved D. The V end lost 4 bases, the J end lost 0 bases, and 11 bases lay between the germline ends. The CDR3 totals 15 residues. Germline V gene data show CDR1 as SGHRS and CDR2 as YFSETQ. CDR3 in amino acids: CASSVSGGSYNEQFF. For the CDR3, the DNA is TGCGCCAGCAGCGTATCTGGCGGCTCCTACAATGAGCAGTTCTTC.

The chain uses TRBV18 and TRBJ2-5; TRBD2 might be the D (5 bases). V was clipped by 2 bases and J by 1 base, with 8 bases between them. CDR1 is KGHSH and CDR2 is LQKENI in the germline V gene. The CDR3 spans 14 residues. CDR3 protein: CASSPSSSQETQYF. The DNA for the CDR3 is TGTGCCAGCTCACCATCTAGCAGCCAAGAGACCCAGTACTTC.

The chain links TRBV4-2 to TRBJ1-3, with D possibly matching TRBD1 (6 bases). CDR3 length: 18 amino acids. The germline CDR1 and CDR2 sequences are LGHNA and YNFKEQ. V was cut by 1 base and J by 0 bases, with 16 bases left in between. The DNA of the CDR3 is TGTGCCAGCAGCCAAGTTGGGGGCCAGGGAACCTCTGGAAACACCATATATTTT. It specifies CASSQVGGQGTSGNTIYF.

This clone was recorded a few times. This rearrangement joins TRBV9 to TRBJ2-7, with 13 nucleotides matching TRBD2. The length of the CDR3 is 14 residues. J lost 4 bases, V lost 3 bases, and 1 base had no gene match. Germline V lookup: CDR1 SGDLS, CDR2 YYNGEE. CDR3 sequence: CASSATSGRYEQYF. CDR3 nucleotide sequence: TGTGCCAGCAGCGCGACTAGCGGGAGGTACGAGCAGTACTTC.